This T cell receptor (beta chain) was profiled in a study of cytomegalovirus exposure and HLA in healthy donors. Overall study findings and caveats: Sequencing probably produced one cluster of sequence variants that were highly shared. Later, an analysis found that common viral pathogens appeared to be linked with several of the most significant clusters. With later analysis, a missense DCLRE1C variant became linked to TCR beta V- and J-gene trimming.

This clone has more than one count but fewer than ten. The target antigen is unknown. The PCR made use of 60 Vbeta and 13 Jbeta primers. The method was immunoSEQ multiplex PCR; TCRdb's version includes in-frame clones alone and lacks a portion of them. The table shows about 150,000 clones, with 85% occurring only once. Every donor was a healthy person donating bone marrow. Trimming removed 4 bases from V and 4 bases from J, with 13 bases in between. This CDR3 is built from 14 residues. Germline V CDR1 and CDR2: PRHDT, FYEKMQ (reference sequence). The material sequenced was PBMCs. The gene calls are TRBV13 and TRBJ1-1, with no clear D. This clonotype was sampled from a man aged 25 to 40 in good health and CMV-seropositive. CDR3 sequence reads: CASSYRTAGTEAFF. The CDR3 coding sequence is TGTGCCAGCAGCTACCGGACGGCGGGCACTGAAGCTTTCTTT.